The sequence of this TCR beta chain was determined in a study of blood T cell repertoires in COVID-19. Overall study context: The analysed material was cDNA or gDNA that came from T cells, B-cell-depleted T cells, or PBMCs.

The CDR3 is 17 residues long. In germline, CDR1 is SGHRS, CDR2 YFSETQ. Losses at the gene ends were 3 bases for V and 4 bases for J; bases not matched to a gene: 12. Produced via immunoSEQ multiplex PCR; TCRdb's table is partial and in-frame only. This sample has over 110,000 clones, with just under 80% found just once. The sample consisted of peripheral blood. The sequence was obtained from a woman between 55 and 75 years old with acute or convalescent COVID-19. The chain uses TRBV5-1 and TRBJ2-3; 9 positions match TRBD2. Here the CDR3 DNA reads TGCGCCAGCAGCTCCAATCCCGGGACTAGCATATCAGATACGCAGTATTTT. It translates to CASSSNPGTSISDTQYF.